This section outlines one T cell receptor (beta chain) sequence together with its context. V lost 0 bases to trimming and J lost 5 bases; unmatched junction nucleotides: 13. The CDR3 consists of 17 residues. The germline CDR1 and CDR2 sequences are SGDLS and YYNGEE. Treatment given: randomized to nivolumab then ipilimumab (arm A) or the reverse (arm B). None of the patients previously received DNA-damaging chemotherapy. Sorted cells were live CD3+CD8+, lacking CD19 and CD56, from PBMCs. Sequencing used immunoSEQ multiplex PCR; TCRdb keeps in-frame clones, though not all of them. Of some 35,000 clones listed, more than 70% are singletons. This entry comes from a study of sequential checkpoint blockade in melanoma. Study context: Arm A got nivolumab then ipilimumab; arm B the reverse, 1:1. Maintenance nivolumab came after either treatment sequence.

Sequencing used CD8+ T cells sorted from blood (inferred from file names), obtained from a patient given nivolumab and ipilimumab in sequence. The chain recombines TRBV9 with TRBJ1-1, with 7 bases that match TRBD1. The TCR sequence derives from a human donor with melanoma. The CDR3 loop reads CASSVASKGQGGTEAFF. DNA of the CDR3: TGTGCCAGCAGCGTAGCTTCAAAGGGGCAGGGGGGAACTGAAGCTTTCTTT.